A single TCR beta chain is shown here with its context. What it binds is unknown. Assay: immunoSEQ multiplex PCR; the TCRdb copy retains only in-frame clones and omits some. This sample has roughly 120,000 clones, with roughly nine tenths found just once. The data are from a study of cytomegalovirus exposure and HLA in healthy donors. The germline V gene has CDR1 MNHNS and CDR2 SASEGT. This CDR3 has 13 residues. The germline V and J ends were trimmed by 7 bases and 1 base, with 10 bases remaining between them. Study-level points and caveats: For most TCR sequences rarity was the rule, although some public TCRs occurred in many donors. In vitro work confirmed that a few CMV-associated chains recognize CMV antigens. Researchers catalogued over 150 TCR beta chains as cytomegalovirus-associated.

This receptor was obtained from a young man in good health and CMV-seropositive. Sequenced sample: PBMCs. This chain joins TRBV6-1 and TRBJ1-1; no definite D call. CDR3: CASTFPGNTEAFF. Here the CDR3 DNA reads TGTGCCAGCACTTTCCCGGGGAACACTGAAGCTTTCTTT.